Following are 21 T cell receptor beta chains from one sample sequenced in a study of brain T cells in children with intractable seizures. The table came from immunoSEQ multiplex PCR; TCRdb's copy has only in-frame clones and leaves some out. This table holds 80,000 or so clones, 93% found once. The sequenced sample was peripheral blood, obtained at surgery. The receptors were gathered from a boy under two years old with tuberous sclerosis and intractable seizures.

The V call is TRBV7-3, the J call TRBJ2-6, with a possible D match to TRBD1 (5 bases). Germline CDR1 reads SGHTA; CDR2 reads FQGTGA. The CDR3 has 19 residues. The V end was cut by 2 bases, the J end by 2 bases, with 19 bases between. CDR3 coding DNA: TGTGCCAGCAGCTTATTTGCACGCCCAGGGCCCACTGGGGCCAACGTCCTGACTTTC. Amino acid sequence: CASSLFARPGPTGANVLTF.

This chain uses TRBV6-5 with TRBJ2-3, with D perhaps given as TRBD1 or TRBD2 (5 bases each). Trimming took off 8 bases at V and 0 bases at J, with 9 bases between the two ends. The CDR3 length is 13 residues. Germline V gene data show CDR1 as MNHEY and CDR2 as SVGAGI. The CDR3 DNA follows: TGTGCCAGCGGGGGTTTTAGCACAGATACGCAGTATTTT. The encoded protein is CASGGFSTDTQYF.

The chain recombines TRBV27 with TRBJ1-2; 7 nucleotides match TRBD1. The CDR3 is 15 amino acids. Germline V CDR1 and CDR2: MNHEY, SMNVEV (reference sequence). V shed 0 bases and J 6 bases; nucleotides not matched to a gene: 7. This CDR3 reads CASSLSDRVTHGYTF. CDR3 bases: TGTGCCAGCAGTTTATCCGACAGGGTCACTCATGGCTACACCTTC.

J is TRBJ2-1 and V is TRBV10-3; TRBD2 aligns across 9 bases. This CDR3 contains 14 residues. V lost 4 bases, J lost 4 bases, and 2 bases stayed unmatched. Germline assignment: CDR1 ENHRY and CDR2 SYGVKD. The CDR3 coding sequence is TGTGCCATCAGTGGGCTAGCGGGGTACAATGAGCAGTTCTTC. Translated, it gives CAISGLAGYNEQFF.

This chain links TRBV5-6 with TRBJ2-3; 9 bases line up with TRBD1. Germline assignment: CDR1 SGHDT and CDR2 YYEEEE. This CDR3 spans 15 amino acids. Trimming cost V 0 bases and J 4 bases; bases outside gene matches: 3. The CDR3 nucleotides read TGTGCCAGCAGCTTGGGGGACAGGGATCCAGATACGCAGTATTTT. Encoded protein: CASSLGDRDPDTQYF.

This chain connects TRBV7-2 to TRBJ2-3; 9 bases map to TRBD2. The CDR3 loop spans 18 amino acids. V was clipped by 6 bases and J by 5 bases; unmatched bases: 18. The germline CDR1 and CDR2 sequences are SGHTA and FQGNSA. The CDR3 reads CASRARPGLAGTGDTQYF. The CDR3 DNA is TGTGCCAGCAGGGCCCGACCCGGGCTAGCGGGGACCGGAGATACGCAGTATTTT. Looking up the rest from reference TRBV7-2 and TRBJ2-3 gives the full variable domain: GAGVSQSPSNKVTEKGKDVELRCDPISGHTALYWYRQSLGQGLEFLIYFQGNSAPDKSGLPSDRFSAERTGGSVSTLTIQRTQQEDSAVYLCASRARPGLAGTGDTQYFGPGTRLTVL.

This chain uses TRBV12-3 or TRBV12-4 with TRBJ2-7; D gene unclear. Deletions cut 7 bases from V and 2 bases from J, with 12 bases between. CDR3 length: 13 amino acids. CDR3 residues: CASIGGDTYEQYF. The CDR3 DNA follows: TGTGCCAGCATTGGCGGAGACACCTACGAGCAGTACTTC.

The V call is TRBV7-2, the J call TRBJ2-4; no reliable D call. Germline-derived CDR1 and CDR2 are SGHTA and FQGNSA. CDR3 length equals 16 residues. V was cut by 3 bases and J by 7 bases, with 19 bases left in between. CDR3: CASSLGGEAMANIQYF. In DNA form, the CDR3 reads TGTGCCAGCAGCTTGGGTGGGGAAGCTATGGCGAACATTCAGTACTTC.

Turning to this clone: At one end the junction does not follow the germline gene, possibly because of a read error. The CDR3 here is CASSLAAGGAGGEETQYF. In DNA form, the CDR3 reads TGTGCCAGCAGCCTAGCCGCCGGGGGGGCAGGGGGCGAAGAGACCCAGTACTTC. V gene TRBV7-2 combines with J gene TRBJ2-5; D tentatively fits TRBD1 or TRBD2 (8 bases each). The germline gives CDR1 SGHTA, CDR2 FQGNSA. There are 18 residues in the CDR3.

CDR3 region: CSASELGAEAFF. The CDR3 DNA reads as TGCAGTGCTAGTGAGCTTGGCGCTGAAGCTTTCTTT. This rearrangement joins TRBV20-1 to TRBJ1-1; D gene ambiguous. Germline values: CDR1 DFQATT, CDR2 SNEGSKA (reference sequence). Trimming shortened V by 3 bases and J by 6 bases, and 11 bases separated the two germline ends. This CDR3 comprises 12 residues.

This clone came up once. This chain uses TRBV2 with TRBJ1-1; D call uncertain. The CDR3 length is 15 residues. V lost 5 bases and J 4 bases, leaving 17 bases between the germline ends. The germline V gene encodes CDR1 SNHLY and CDR2 FYNNEI. CDR3 protein: CASSHPLRSPTEAFF. The CDR3 coding sequence is TGTGCCAGCAGTCACCCCCTCAGGTCACCCACTGAAGCTTTCTTT.

A single count supports this clone. The rearrangement joins TRBV18 to TRBJ2-2, with D unclear. V shed 2 bases and J shed 4 bases, with 11 bases lying between them. This CDR3 contains 15 residues. Germline V CDR1 and CDR2: KGHSH, LQKENI. The CDR3 DNA is TGTGCCAGCTCACCAATCATTGCGGCCACCGGGGAGCTGTTTTTT. This sequence encodes CASSPIIAATGELFF.

The chain carries TRBV30 and TRBJ1-5, with 7 bases lining up with TRBD1. Trimming at V came to 1 base and at J to 4 bases, leaving 4 bases not matched to a gene. The CDR3 contains 14 residues. Germline-derived CDR1 and CDR2 are GTSNPN and SVGIG (reference sequence). The CDR3 here is CAWSEGQTNQPQHF. As DNA, the CDR3 is TGTGCCTGGAGTGAGGGACAGACTAATCAGCCCCAGCATTTT.

The chain uses TRBV5-1 and TRBJ2-3; D gene ambiguous. The CDR3 is made up of 16 amino acids. Germline CDR1 reads SGHRS; CDR2 reads YFSETQ. The V and J ends lost 2 bases and 1 base respectively, with 14 bases between them. The CDR3 DNA follows: TGCGCCAGCAGCTTAAACCTGCGAACCCGCACAGATACGCAGTATTTT. Its protein product is CASSLNLRTRTDTQYF.

The chain employs TRBV7-6 and TRBJ1-2, with TRBD1 matching over 7 bases. The V gene's germline CDR1 is SGHVS and CDR2 FNYEAQ. Trimming took 5 bases from V and 7 from J; bases not matched to a gene: 7. The CDR3 covers 13 residues. CDR3 region: CASSRTTGAGYTF. The CDR3 nucleotides read TGTGCCAGCAGCCGAACTACAGGGGCTGGCTACACCTTC.

This chain links TRBV15 with TRBJ2-2, with D possibly TRBD2 on 6 matching bases. From germline, CDR1 is LNHNV and CDR2 YYDKDF (reference sequence). This CDR3 has 18 amino acids. Deletions cut 1 base from V and 7 bases from J, with 22 bases between. This chain's CDR3 is CATSRVGAGTPRDGELFF. DNA of the CDR3: TGTGCCACCAGCAGAGTTGGAGCCGGGACTCCCAGGGACGGGGAGCTGTTTTTT.

This chain joins TRBV9 and TRBJ1-5; D not certain. Germline V gene lookup returns CDR1 SGDLS and CDR2 YYNGEE. This CDR3 has 15 residues. Trimming cost V 5 bases and J 4 bases, with 16 bases left between them. CDR3 loop: CASSFFPGRNQPQHF. Written as DNA, the CDR3 is TGTGCCAGCAGTTTCTTCCCGGGCCGTAATCAGCCCCAGCATTTT.

This chain connects TRBV21-1 to TRBJ2-3; the table assigns TRBD2, which was not confirmed against the DNA. TRBV21-1 is a pseudogene segment. This CDR3 is built from 21 residues. CDR3 in DNA: TGTGCCAGCAGCAAAGTTTGCGGGGGACTAGCGGGAGGTACATCCACAGATACGCAGTATTTT. This translates into CASSKVCGGLAGGTSTDTQYF.

The sample holds one count of this clone. The V and J genes are TRBV4-1 and TRBJ2-2; a weak D match, TRBD2 (6 bases). The CDR3 length is 19 residues. The V and J ends lost 4 bases and 0 bases respectively, with 21 bases between them. Germline assignment: CDR1 MGHRA and CDR2 YSYEKL. CDR3 in amino acids: CASSLPRGGTPPNTGELFF. The CDR3 DNA reads as TGCGCCAGCAGCCTCCCCCGGGGCGGGACTCCTCCGAACACCGGGGAGCTGTTTTTT.

This sequence joins TRBV5-1 and TRBJ1-3; tentative D call: TRBD1 (5 bases). The V gene's germline CDR1 is SGHRS and CDR2 YFSETQ. V lost 3 bases, J lost 0 bases, and 10 bases lay in between. The CDR3 consists of 15 residues. CDR3 amino acids: CASSYGTDSGNTIYF. CDR3 in DNA: TGCGCCAGCAGCTATGGGACGGACTCTGGAAACACCATATATTTT. Full variable domain (outside the CDR3, taken from reference TRBV5-1 and TRBJ1-3): KAGVTQTPRYLIKTRGQQVTLSCSPISGHRSVSWYQQTPGQGLQFLFEYFSETQRNKGNFPGRFSGRQFSNSRSEMNVSTLELGDSALYLCASSYGTDSGNTIYFGEGSWLTVV.

The chain combines TRBV24-1 with TRBJ1-2; D may be TRBD1 (5 bases). The germline V and J ends were trimmed by 5 bases and 8 bases, with 11 bases remaining between them. From germline, CDR1 is KGHDR and CDR2 SFDVKD. CDR3 size: 12 residues. DNA for the CDR3: TGTGCCACCAGTGCCCTAGGGGAAGGCTACACCTTC. Its protein product is CATSALGEGYTF.